Presented here are 18 T cell receptor beta chains from one specimen sequenced in a study of T-cell reconstitution after alpha-beta-depleted transplantation in children. Preparation of the TCRbeta library used unique molecular identifiers. From the PCR reads, TCRdb called clonotypes with MiXCR, one entry per CDR3 protein. The profile covers about 610,000 distinct CDR3 sequences, with over 9.5% appearing a single time and approximately 4.1% taken by the ten largest. The sample in question was PBMCs from the stem cell graft donor, obtained from the stem cell graft. The receptor set was obtained from a human donor who donated a stem cell graft to a child with acute myeloid leukemia.

This clonotype was seen many times. V and J are TRBV7-2 and TRBJ2-7, with D possibly matching TRBD2 (7 bases). The CDR3 covers 14 residues. From germline, CDR1 is SGHTA and CDR2 FQGNSA. The V gene lost 5 bases and the J gene lost 2 bases, with 13 bases spanning the gap. The CDR3 loop is CASSEGRGAYEQYF. CDR3 in DNA: TGTGCCAGCAGCGAGGGGAGGGGGGCCTACGAGCAGTACTTC.

This rearrangement joins TRBV11-1 to TRBJ2-1; a possible D gene is TRBD2 (6 bases). V dropped 2 bases and J dropped 4 bases, with 27 bases sitting between them. This CDR3 is built from 20 residues. The germline CDR1 and CDR2 sequences are SGHAT and FQDESV (reference sequence). CDR3 DNA: TGTGCCAGCAGCTTATTCCCCCTGGCTAGCGCGGGCGGGGCATACAATGAGCAGTTCTTC. It specifies CASSLFPLASAGGAYNEQFF.

This clonotype was recorded many times. This chain uses TRBV11-2 with TRBJ2-2; 10 bases are shared with TRBD2. Trimming took 2 bases from V and 7 from J; bases not matched to a gene: 4. CDR3 size: 15 residues. Germline CDR1 and CDR2: SGHAT and FQNNGV. The chain's CDR3 is CASSLSGREYGELFF. CDR3 bases: TGTGCCAGCAGCTTAAGCGGGAGGGAGTACGGGGAGCTGTTTTTT.

To note about this clonotype: Sequence at one end of the junction differs from germline and may be a read error. The J gene is TRBJ2-7, the V gene TRBV7-7; D might be TRBD1 (6 bases). This CDR3 region has 16 residues. Looked up from germline, CDR1 is SSHAT and CDR2 is FNYEAQ (reference sequence). The CDR3 is CASSLGQRPFLEEQYF. For the CDR3, the DNA is TGTGCTAGCAGCTTAGGACAGCGCCCATTCCTCGAAGAGCAGTACTTC. The full variable domain, in which reference TRBV7-7 and TRBJ2-7 provide the parts outside the CDR3, is GAGVSQSPRYKVTKRGQDVTLRCDPISSHATLYWYQQALGQGPEFLTYFNYEAQPDKSGLPSDRFSAERPEGSISTLTIQRTEQRDSAMYRCASSLGQRPFLEEQYFGPGTRLTVT.

In its sample, this clonotype was seen a few times. The rearrangement uses TRBV10-3 and TRBJ2-1; TRBD1 aligns across 9 bases. The junction had 14 bases not matched to a gene; V was cut back by 5 bases and J by 9 bases. CDR3 length: 16 residues. The V gene's germline CDR1 is ENHRY and CDR2 SYGVKD. CDR3 region: CAISTPGTGFMGEQFF. The DNA of the CDR3 is TGTGCCATCAGTACGCCCGGGACAGGGTTCATGGGTGAGCAGTTCTTC.

A few counts support this clonotype. The chain links TRBV7-2 to TRBJ1-2, with D hard to call. The CDR3 loop spans 14 amino acids. With 5 bases removed from V and 4 bases from J, the gap between germline ends came to 14 bases. The germline CDR1 and CDR2 sequences are SGHTA and FQGNSA. The CDR3 sequence: CASSLPQTVYGYTF. The DNA for the CDR3 is TGTGCCAGCAGCCTACCCCAGACTGTCTATGGCTACACCTTC.

This chain joins TRBV20-1 and TRBJ2-3; D may be TRBD1 (5 bases). CDR1 and CDR2 from the germline V gene are DFQATT and SNEGSKA (reference sequence). V lost 0 bases to trimming and J lost 2 bases, with 6 bases between them. This CDR3 is 13 amino acids long. CDR3 sequence reads: CSAREDTTDTQYF. CDR3 coding DNA: TGCAGTGCTAGAGAGGACACCACAGATACGCAGTATTTT.

This clonotype has a handful of counts. The V and J genes are TRBV18 and TRBJ2-7; no reliable D call. CDR1 and CDR2 from the germline V gene are KGHSH and LQKENI. The CDR3 is 13 amino acids. V was shortened by 1 base and J by 5 bases, with 9 bases between the two germline ends. The CDR3 spells CASSPREVNEQYF. The CDR3 coding sequence is TGTGCCAGCTCACCACGGGAAGTCAACGAGCAGTACTTC. The whole variable domain, filled in from reference TRBV18 and TRBJ2-7, reads NAGVMQNPRHLVRRRGQEARLRCSPMKGHSHVYWYRQLPEEGLKFMVYLQKENIIDESGMPKERFSAEFPKEGPSILRIQQVVRGDSAAYFCASSPREVNEQYFGPGTRLTVT.

V gene TRBV4-2 combines with J gene TRBJ2-2; D not certain. The germline gives CDR1 LGHNA, CDR2 YNFKEQ. The CDR3 spans 15 residues. V lost 1 base, J lost 5 bases, and 11 bases lay in between. The CDR3 sequence is CASSQGTLLTGELFF. The DNA of the CDR3 is TGTGCCAGCAGCCAAGGGACCCTACTAACCGGGGAGCTGTTTTTT.

This clonotype was detected ten times or more. The rearrangement uses TRBV7-2 and TRBJ2-1; D is perhaps TRBD2 (6 bases). CDR1 is SGHTA and CDR2 is FQGNSA in the germline V gene. V was clipped by 5 bases and J by 2 bases, with 10 bases between them. The CDR3 is 14 residues long. This CDR3 reads CASSPGSTYNEQFF. CDR3 coding DNA: TGTGCCAGCAGCCCCGGGAGCACCTACAATGAGCAGTTCTTC.

This clonotype was observed many times. The chain links TRBV6-5 to TRBJ2-2, with 7 bases identical to TRBD2. From germline, CDR1 is MNHEY and CDR2 SVGAGI. The CDR3 consists of 15 residues. Trimming at V came to 1 base and at J to 3 bases, leaving 2 bases not matched to a gene. As DNA, the CDR3 is TGTGCCAGCAGTTACTTCAGCGGGGACACCGGGGAGCTGTTTTTT. Translated: CASSYFSGDTGELFF.

This clonotype showed up many times. The chain has TRBV9 and TRBJ2-1; 7 bases match TRBD1. Germline V gives CDR1 SGDLS, CDR2 YYNGEE. V shed 4 bases and J 2 bases; nucleotides not matched to a gene: 12. This CDR3 has 17 residues. CDR3 nucleotides: TGTGCCAGCAGCCCTCCTTGGGGGCAGGGGGCCTACAATGAGCAGTTCTTC. It encodes CASSPPWGQGAYNEQFF.

J is TRBJ2-1 and V is TRBV20-1, with 10 bases identical to TRBD2. The CDR3 has 17 residues. The germline gives CDR1 DFQATT, CDR2 SNEGSKA (reference sequence). The J segment lost 6 bases and the V segment lost 0 bases, leaving 11 bases of the junction unmatched. CDR3 region: CSARDRTSGTLSNEQFF. CDR3 nucleotide sequence: TGCAGTGCTAGAGATCGCACTAGCGGGACGCTATCCAATGAGCAGTTCTTC.

This sequence joins TRBV28 and TRBJ2-6; maybe TRBD1 (6 bases). CDR1 and CDR2 (germline): MDHEN, SYDVKM. Between the trimmed V and J ends, which lost 4 bases and 2 bases, there was a span of 9 bases. The CDR3 covers 15 residues. The CDR3 reads CASSSSGAGANVLTF. DNA of the CDR3: TGTGCCAGCAGTTCCTCAGGGGCTGGGGCCAACGTCCTGACTTTC.

The genes are TRBV20-1 and TRBJ1-2; D unclear. Germline CDR1 DFQATT, CDR2 SNEGSKA (reference sequence). This CDR3 has 11 amino acids. V shed 5 bases and J shed 7 bases, with 11 bases lying between them. The CDR3 here is CSAPPSPGYTF. The CDR3 region has the DNA TGCAGTGCTCCCCCGAGCCCTGGCTACACCTTC.

This clonotype has a count of ten or more. DNA of the CDR3: TGTGCCAGCAGTCCCGGGACAGGGGACTACAATGAGCAGTTCTTC. It yields the protein CASSPGTGDYNEQFF. The chain combines TRBV6-2 or TRBV6-3 with TRBJ2-1; the match to TRBD1 covers 10 bases. The V segment lost 5 bases and the J segment 3 bases; nucleotides outside the gene matches: 4. Germline V gene data show CDR1 as MNHEY and CDR2 as SVGEGT. This CDR3 has 15 residues.

This clonotype was picked up many times. The CDR3 spells CSAEGTPKNIQYF. Written as DNA, the CDR3 is TGCAGCGCCGAGGGGACCCCAAAAAACATTCAGTACTTC. The V gene is TRBV29-1, the J gene TRBJ2-4; D possibly uses TRBD1 or TRBD2 (5 bases each). The CDR3 runs 13 residues. Per germline, CDR1 SQVTM and CDR2 ANQGSEA. With 7 bases removed from V and 4 bases from J, the gap between germline ends came to 14 bases.

This chain connects TRBV20-1 to TRBJ2-2; D is possibly TRBD2 (6 bases). Per the germline V gene, CDR1 is DFQATT and CDR2 is SNEGSKA (reference sequence). The CDR3 has 14 amino acids. The germline V and J ends were trimmed by 3 bases and 2 bases, with 10 bases remaining between them. CDR3 DNA: TGCAGTGCTAGGGGGGACTCAAACACCGGGGAGCTGTTTTTT. Protein product: CSARGDSNTGELFF.